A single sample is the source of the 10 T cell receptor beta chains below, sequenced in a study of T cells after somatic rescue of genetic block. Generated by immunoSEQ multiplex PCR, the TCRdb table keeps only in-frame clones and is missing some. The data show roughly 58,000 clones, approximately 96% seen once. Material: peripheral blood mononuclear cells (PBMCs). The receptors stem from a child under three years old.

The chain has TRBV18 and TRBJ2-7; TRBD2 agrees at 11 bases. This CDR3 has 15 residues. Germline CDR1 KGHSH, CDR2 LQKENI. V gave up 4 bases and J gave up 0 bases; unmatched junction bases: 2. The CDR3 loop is CASSHGLAGSYEQYF. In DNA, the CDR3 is TGTGCCAGCTCACACGGACTAGCGGGCTCCTACGAGCAGTACTTC. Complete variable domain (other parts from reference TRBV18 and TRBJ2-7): NAGVMQNPRHLVRRRGQEARLRCSPMKGHSHVYWYRQLPEEGLKFMVYLQKENIIDESGMPKERFSAEFPKEGPSILRIQQVVRGDSAAYFCASSHGLAGSYEQYFGPGTRLTVT.

CDR3 loop: CASSPTRDRGPEAFF. CDR3 bases: TGTGCCAGCAGTCCGACGAGGGACAGGGGGCCTGAAGCTTTCTTT. This chain links TRBV28 with TRBJ1-1; 12 bases map to TRBD1. This CDR3 region has 15 residues. The germline CDR1 and CDR2 sequences are MDHEN and SYDVKM. V was clipped by 5 bases and J by 6 bases; unmatched bases: 7.

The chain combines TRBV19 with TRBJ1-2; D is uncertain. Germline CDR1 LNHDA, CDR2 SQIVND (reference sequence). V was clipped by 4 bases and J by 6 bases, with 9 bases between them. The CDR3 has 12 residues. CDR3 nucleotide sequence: TGTGCCAGTAGTACCCGATCACATGGCTACACCTTC. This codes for CASSTRSHGYTF. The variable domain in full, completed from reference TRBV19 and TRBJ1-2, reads DGGITQSPKYLFRKEGQNVTLSCEQNLNHDAMYWYRQDPGQGLRLIYYSQIVNDFQKGDIAEGYSVSREKKESFPLTVTSAQKNPTAFYLCASSTRSHGYTFGSGTRLTVV.

In nucleotides, the CDR3 is TGTGCCAGCAGTGTCCGGGACAGGGGGCTCAACACTGAAGCTTTCTTT. It is translated as CASSVRDRGLNTEAFF. This chain joins TRBV6-1 and TRBJ1-1; 12 bases align to TRBD1. Germline CDR1 MNHNS, CDR2 SASEGT. V lost 4 bases to trimming and J lost 2 bases; unmatched junction nucleotides: 5. The CDR3 totals 16 residues.

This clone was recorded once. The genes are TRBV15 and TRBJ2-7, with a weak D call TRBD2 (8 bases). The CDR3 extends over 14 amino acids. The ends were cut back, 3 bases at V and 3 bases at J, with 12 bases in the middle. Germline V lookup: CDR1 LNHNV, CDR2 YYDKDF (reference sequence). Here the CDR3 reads CATSRTGTSYEQYF. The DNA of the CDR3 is TGTGCCACCAGCAGGACAGGGACTAGCTACGAGCAGTACTTC.

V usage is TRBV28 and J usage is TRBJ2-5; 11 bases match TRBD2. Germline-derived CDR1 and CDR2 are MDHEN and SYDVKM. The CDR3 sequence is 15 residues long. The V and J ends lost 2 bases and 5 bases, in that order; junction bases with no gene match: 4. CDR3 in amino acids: CASSLPVAGGETQYF. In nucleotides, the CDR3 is TGTGCCAGCAGTTTACCCGTAGCGGGAGGGGAGACCCAGTACTTC.

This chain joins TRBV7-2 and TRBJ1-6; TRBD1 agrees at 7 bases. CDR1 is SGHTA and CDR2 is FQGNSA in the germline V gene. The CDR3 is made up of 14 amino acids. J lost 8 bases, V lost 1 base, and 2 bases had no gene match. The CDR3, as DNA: TGTGCCAGCAGCTTAGACAGGGGATATTCACCCCTCCACTTT. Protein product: CASSLDRGYSPLHF.

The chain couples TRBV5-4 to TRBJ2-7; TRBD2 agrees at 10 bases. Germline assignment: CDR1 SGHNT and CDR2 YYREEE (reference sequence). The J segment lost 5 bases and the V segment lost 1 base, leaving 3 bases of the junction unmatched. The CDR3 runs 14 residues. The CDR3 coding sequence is TGTGCCAGCAGCTTGAGCGGGAGGGGCGACGAGCAGTACTTC. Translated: CASSLSGRGDEQYF.

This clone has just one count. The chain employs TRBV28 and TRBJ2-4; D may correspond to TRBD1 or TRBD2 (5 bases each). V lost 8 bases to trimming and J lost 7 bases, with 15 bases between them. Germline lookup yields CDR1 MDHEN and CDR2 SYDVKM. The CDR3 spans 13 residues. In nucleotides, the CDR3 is TGTGCCAGCTCCCGGGGCAGGGAGAACATTCAGTACTTC. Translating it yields CASSRGRENIQYF.

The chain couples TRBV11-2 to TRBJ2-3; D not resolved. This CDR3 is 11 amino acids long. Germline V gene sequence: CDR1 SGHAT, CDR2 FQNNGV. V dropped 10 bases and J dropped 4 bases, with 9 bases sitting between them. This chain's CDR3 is CATTVPDTQYF. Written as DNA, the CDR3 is TGTGCCACCACGGTTCCAGATACGCAGTATTTT.